A selection of T cell receptor beta chains follows, all from one sample in a study of cytomegalovirus exposure and HLA in healthy donors. Produced via immunoSEQ multiplex PCR; TCRdb's table is partial and in-frame only. The table records hundreds of thousands of clones, around 86% of them present only once. Sequenced: PBMCs. These receptors all come from a young woman in good health and CMV-seropositive. Each CDR3 is given with its conserved first and last residue. A D gene is named only where the DNA matches it firmly. Clone size, where shown, is once, few, many, or a class for clones that have expanded.

>-|TRBJ1-1|-|TRBV14
CASSPQGNTEAFF
TGTGCCAGCAGTCCCCAGGGAAACACTGAAGCTTTCTTT
>-|TRBJ1-1|-|TRBV29-1
CSVAGGSWTEAFF
TGCAGCGTTGCTGGGGGGAGTTGGACTGAAGCTTTCTTT
>once|TRBJ2-1|TRBD2|TRBV5-1
CASSLDPSGDTYNEQFF
TGCGCCAGCAGCTTGGATCCTAGCGGGGATACCTACAATGAGCAGTTCTTC
>-|TRBJ2-3|TRBD2|TRBV2
CASSVGLAGTDTQYF
TGTGCCAGCAGCGTAGGACTAGCGGGCACAGATACGCAGTATTTT
>-|TRBJ2-1|-|TRBV11-2
CASSPDTQEQFF
TGTGCCAGCAGCCCTGATACCCAGGAGCAGTTCTTC
>once|TRBJ1-3|-|TRBV6-5
CASSYSNTGSSTIYF
TGTGCCAGCAGTTACTCGAATACAGGGAGTAGCACCATATATTTT
>-|TRBJ1-5|-|TRBV5-6
CASSLGPNQPQHF
TGTGCCAGCAGCTTGGGGCCGAATCAGCCCCAGCATTTT
>few|TRBJ2-7|-|TRBV27
CASSLYHSGEIIPYEQYF
TGTGCCAGCAGTCTTTACCACTCGGGAGAGATTATCCCCTACGAGCAGTACTTC
>once|TRBJ2-2|TRBD2|TRBV25-1
CASSEVALAGGYTGELFF
TGTGCCAGCAGTGAAGTTGCCCTAGCGGGAGGATACACCGGGGAGCTGTTTTTT
>-|TRBJ2-1|-|TRBV10-2
CASSPDSSSYNEQFF
TGCGCCAGCAGTCCGGACAGCAGCTCCTACAATGAGCAGTTCTTC
>-|TRBJ2-3|TRBD1|TRBV6-1
CASSEERWQGATDTQYF
TGTGCCAGCAGTGAAGAGAGATGGCAGGGGGCGACAGATACGCAGTATTTT
>-|TRBJ2-2|TRBD1|TRBV10-3
CAIGTENTGELFF
TGTGCCATCGGGACAGAGAACACCGGGGAGCTGTTTTTT
>-|TRBJ2-7|-|TRBV7-2
CASSTPRAGNFYEQYF
TGTGCCAGCAGCACTCCCCGGGCAGGGAACTTCTACGAGCAGTACTTC
>-|TRBJ1-2|TRBD1|TRBV11-2
CASSLGTAYGYTF
TGTGCCAGCAGCTTGGGGACAGCCTATGGCTACACCTTC
>-|TRBJ1-1|-|TRBV6-1
CASRKEENTEAFF
TGTGCCAGTAGGAAGGAGGAGAACACTGAAGCTTTCTTT
>-|TRBJ1-2|-|TRBV9
CASSVDSGRGYTF
TGTGCCAGCAGCGTAGACAGCGGCCGTGGCTACACCTTC
>-|TRBJ2-3|-|TRBV27
CASSYGIEGDTQYF
TGTGCCAGCAGTTACGGGATTGAGGGAGATACGCAGTATTTT
>-|TRBJ2-3|-|TRBV29-1
CSVEASGRTDTQYF
TGCAGCGTTGAAGCGTCCGGGAGAACAGATACGCAGTATTTT
>few|TRBJ1-3|-|TRBV1
CTSPGTTYSGNTIYF
TGCACCAGCCCCGGGACAACCTACTCTGGAAACACCATATATTTT
>-|TRBJ1-1|-|TRBV15
CATSRDRGNTEAFF
TGTGCCACCAGCAGAGATAGAGGGAACACTGAAGCTTTCTTT
>-|TRBJ1-1|-|TRBV27
CASSLFSLMNTEAFF
TGTGCCAGCAGTTTATTTAGTCTTATGAACACTGAAGCTTTCTTT
>-|TRBJ2-7|TRBD2|TRBV28
CASTQILAGADEQYF
TGTGCCAGCACCCAGATCTTAGCGGGAGCAGACGAGCAGTACTTC
>-|TRBJ2-3|TRBD2|TRBV11-2
CASSLRAAGGIRGTQYF
TGTGCCAGCAGCCTCAGAGCCGCGGGAGGCATCAGGGGAACGCAGTATTTT
>-|TRBJ2-1|-|TRBV15
CATSRMTGISYNEQFF
TGTGCCACCAGCAGGATGACTGGTATCTCCTACAATGAGCAGTTCTTC
>-|TRBJ2-7|-|TRBV7-2
CASRRGGGQEQYF
TGTGCCAGCAGGAGGGGGGGAGGTCAGGAGCAGTACTTC
>-|TRBJ1-4|TRBD1|TRBV5-1
CASSVSGTGDEKLFF
TGCGCCAGCAGCGTTAGCGGGACAGGGGATGAAAAACTGTTTTTT
>few|TRBJ1-2|TRBD1|TRBV6-5
CASTNRDRDGYTF
TGTGCCAGCACTAACCGGGACAGGGATGGCTACACCTTC
>-|TRBJ1-1|TRBD1|TRBV19
CASSPDRGGEAFF
TGTGCCAGTAGTCCCGACAGGGGTGGAGAGGCTTTCTTT
>-|TRBJ1-1|TRBD1|TRBV27
CASSLSSGTGESGTEAFF
TGTGCCAGCAGTTTATCTTCCGGGACAGGGGAGTCGGGCACTGAAGCTTTCTTT
>once|TRBJ1-1|-|TRBV7-6
CASSFGGEANTEAFF
TGTGCCAGCAGCTTTGGGGGGGAGGCGAACACTGAAGCTTTCTTT
>-|TRBJ2-7|-|TRBV2
CASSISGTYSYEQYF
TGTGCCAGCAGTATATCCGGGACTTACTCCTACGAGCAGTACTTC
>-|TRBJ2-2|-|TRBV5-6
CASSSVLAVNTGELFF
TGTGCCAGCAGCTCAGTTTTAGCGGTCAACACCGGGGAGCTGTTTTTT
>-|TRBJ2-1|TRBD2|TRBV6-4
CASRRLAGSYNEQFF
TGTGCCAGCAGAAGGCTAGCGGGGTCCTACAATGAGCAGTTCTTC
>-|TRBJ2-2|TRBD2|TRBV29-1
CSVGGTSGSVGTGELFF
TGCAGCGTTGGGGGGACTAGCGGGAGTGTAGGGACCGGGGAGCTGTTTTTT
>-|TRBJ2-1|-|TRBV6-5
CASSYTYGIYNEQFF
TGTGCCAGCAGTTACACCTACGGGATCTACAATGAGCAGTTCTTC
>few|TRBJ1-2|-|TRBV30
CAWSADSNYGYTF
TGTGCCTGGAGCGCGGACTCTAACTATGGCTACACCTTC
>-|TRBJ2-7|-|TRBV15
CATSLGHGYEQYF
TGTGCCACCAGCTTGGGACACGGCTACGAGCAGTACTTC
>-|TRBJ2-1|-|TRBV6-5
CASSYGSNEQFF
TGTGCCAGCAGTTACGGTAGCAATGAGCAGTTCTTC
>once|TRBJ2-7|TRBD1|TRBV10-3
CAISESTTGVGYEQYF
TGTGCCATCAGTGAGTCGACGACAGGGGTTGGCTACGAGCAGTACTTC
>-|TRBJ2-5|-|TRBV30
CASSRSGSGILETQYF
TGTGCCTCCTCTCGGAGTGGGAGTGGAATTTTAGAGACCCAGTACTTC
>-|TRBJ2-3|-|TRBV15
CATSRNLAPNTQYF
TGTGCCACCAGCAGAAATCTAGCGCCTAATACGCAGTATTTT
>-|TRBJ2-7|TRBD1|TRBV19
CASSIDRGNYEQYF
TGTGCCAGTAGTATCGACAGGGGTAACTACGAGCAGTACTTC
>-|TRBJ1-5|-|TRBV19
CASVIRPGGPNQPQHF
TGTGCCAGTGTCATCAGGCCCGGGGGTCCCAATCAGCCCCAGCATTTT
>-|TRBJ2-7|TRBD2|TRBV5-1
CASSLSSTSGSYEQYF
TGCGCCAGCAGCCTATCGTCGACTAGCGGGAGTTACGAGCAGTACTTC
>-|TRBJ2-7|-|TRBV5-4
CASSFLRGMPSYEQYF
TGTGCCAGCAGCTTCCTACGGGGAATGCCCTCCTACGAGCAGTACTTC
>few|TRBJ2-7|TRBD2|TRBV14
CASSQERAGEYEQYF
TGTGCCAGCAGCCAAGAGCGAGCGGGGGAGTACGAGCAGTACTTC
>once|TRBJ1-2|-|TRBV7-3
CASSPLVGAINYGYTF
TGTGCCAGCAGCCCACTCGTAGGGGCCATTAACTATGGCTACACCTTC
>-|TRBJ2-1|-|TRBV5-1
CASSLPTENEQFF
TGCGCCAGCAGCCTTCCTACAGAAAATGAGCAGTTCTTC
>-|TRBJ1-5|-|TRBV19
CASSIVHYQPQHF
TGTGCCAGTAGTATAGTGCACTATCAGCCCCAGCATTTT
>-|TRBJ2-7|TRBD1|TRBV7-9
CASSPRTGVGEQYF
TGTGCCAGCAGCCCCCGGACAGGGGTAGGCGAGCAGTACTTC